This TCR beta chain was captured by sequencing in a study of cytomegalovirus exposure and HLA in healthy donors. General observations from the study: A later examination showed that TCR association rates differed by HLA locus, with DRB1 most and HLA-C fewest.

As regards this clone: Its antigen remains unknown.

Trimming removed 0 bases from V and 3 bases from J; junction bases left unmatched: 2. This CDR3 has 15 amino acids. From germline, CDR1 is ENHRY and CDR2 SYGVKD. In the PCR, 60 Vbeta and 13 Jbeta primers were used. The method was immunoSEQ multiplex PCR; TCRdb's version includes in-frame clones alone and lacks a portion of them. The table records about 160,000 clones, less than 90% of them present only once. The V call is TRBV10-3, the J call TRBJ1-1, with 9 bases matching TRBD1. The source of this sequence is a woman in her forties or fifties in good health and CMV-seropositive. Sample: PBMCs. CDR3 sequence reads: CAISESRTGDTEAFF. The CDR3 bases are TGTGCCATCAGTGAGTCTAGGACAGGGGACACTGAAGCTTTCTTT.